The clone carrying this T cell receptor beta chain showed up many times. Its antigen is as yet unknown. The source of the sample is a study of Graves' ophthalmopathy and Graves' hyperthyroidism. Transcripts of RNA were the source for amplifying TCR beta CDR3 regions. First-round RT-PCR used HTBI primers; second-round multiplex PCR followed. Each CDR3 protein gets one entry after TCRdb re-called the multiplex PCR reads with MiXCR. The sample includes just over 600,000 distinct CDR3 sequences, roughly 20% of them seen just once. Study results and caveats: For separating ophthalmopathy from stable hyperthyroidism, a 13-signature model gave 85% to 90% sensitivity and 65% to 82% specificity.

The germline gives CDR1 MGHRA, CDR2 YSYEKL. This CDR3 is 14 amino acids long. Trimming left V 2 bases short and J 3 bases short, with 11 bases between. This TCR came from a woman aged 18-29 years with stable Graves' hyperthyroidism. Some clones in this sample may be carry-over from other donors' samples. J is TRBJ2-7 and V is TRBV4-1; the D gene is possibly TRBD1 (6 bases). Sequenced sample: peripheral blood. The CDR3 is CASSQSGQIYEQYF. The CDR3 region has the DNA TGCGCCAGCAGCCAATCAGGACAGATCTACGAGCAGTACTTC.